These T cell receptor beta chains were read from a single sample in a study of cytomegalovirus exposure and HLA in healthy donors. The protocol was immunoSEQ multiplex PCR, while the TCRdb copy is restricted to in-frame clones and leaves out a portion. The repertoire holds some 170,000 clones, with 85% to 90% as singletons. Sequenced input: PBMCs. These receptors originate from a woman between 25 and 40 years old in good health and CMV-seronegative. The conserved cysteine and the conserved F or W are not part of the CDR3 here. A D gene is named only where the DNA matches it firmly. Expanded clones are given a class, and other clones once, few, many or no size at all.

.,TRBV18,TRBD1,ASSPRGRPDQPQH
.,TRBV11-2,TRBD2,ASSLASWRGGRADTQY
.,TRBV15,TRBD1,ATSGGQGVDGYT
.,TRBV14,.,ASSPLRGATNEKLF
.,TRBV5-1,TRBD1,ASSPRDSRNQPQH
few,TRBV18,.,ASSPYGGSYEQY
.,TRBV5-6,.,ASSAYTRVVTDTEAF
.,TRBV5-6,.,ASSDVQVSSVYEQY
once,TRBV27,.,ASSLLRTGFPYGYT
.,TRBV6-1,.,ASSEGGKPYGYT
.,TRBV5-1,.,ASSLVWGHEQF
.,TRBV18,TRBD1,ASSPYGLGGNIQY
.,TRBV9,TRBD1,ASSVVPGGRSYNEQF
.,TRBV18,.,ASSPPIAQPQETQY
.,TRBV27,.,ASSLWPRETQY
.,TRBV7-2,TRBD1,ASSLYRDSETQY
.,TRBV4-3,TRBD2,ASSQDFLRGGETQY
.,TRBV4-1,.,ASSQGVGGAYEQY
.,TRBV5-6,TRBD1,ASSLAGTANYEQY
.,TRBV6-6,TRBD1,ASSSGGTGELF
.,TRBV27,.,ARCPTIGTAIYEQY
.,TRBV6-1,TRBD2,ASSDLRGLAGGSEQF
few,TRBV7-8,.,ASSLAVQNYEQY
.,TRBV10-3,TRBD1,AISPTGDQETQY
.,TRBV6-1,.,ASSGRASRTVNYGYT
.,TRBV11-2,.,ASKIPGLIYEQY
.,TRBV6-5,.,ASSYDAGTQY
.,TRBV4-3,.,ASSQVTTYTQY